The present T cell receptor beta chain was sequenced within a study of T-cell memory formation after mild COVID-19. Findings and caveats of the study: CD4+ contracting clones were found mainly in CM and EM, and CD8+ ones in EMRA. Clones from the second wave (peaking day 37) had unconfirmed SARS-CoV-2 specificity.

The CDR3 consists of 15 residues. V shed 0 bases and J shed 5 bases, with 14 bases lying between them. Germline-derived CDR1 and CDR2 are DFQATT and SNEGSKA (reference sequence). TCRdb re-analysed the 5' RACE reads in MiXCR, keeping a single row per CDR3 protein. Of about 260,000 distinct CDR3 sequences detected, 8% to 9% appear once; the ten largest clones hold less than 25%. This clonotype was seen a few times. The antigen is undetermined. The specimen was PBMCs or a T cell subset sorted from them (not recorded which). The sequence derives from a man aged 18 to 30 who had mild COVID-19 (a few samples of this study predate the infection). Cell type and time point are not known. The chain employs TRBV20-1 and TRBJ2-1; tentatively, D is TRBD2 (7 bases). In DNA form, the CDR3 reads TGCAGTGCTAGAGATCCCGGGGGGCCGGACAATGAGCAGTTCTTC. Its protein product is CSARDPGGPDNEQFF.